This is a list of T cell receptor beta chains from one sample in a study of blood T cell repertoires in COVID-19. Clones were sequenced by immunoSEQ multiplex PCR, and TCRdb holds only the in-frame ones, with some missing. The sample has about 150,000 clones; about 85% are singletons. The specimen sequenced was PBMCs or T cells enriched from blood (not recorded which). The receptor source for this set is a woman aged 40 to 50 who had been exposed to COVID-19. Each CDR3 is given with its conserved first and last residue. D genes are given only for firm matches. Some rows have no size entry. The others give once, few or many, or a class for an expanded clone.

TRBJ1-6 | few | TRBV27 | NA | CASRMSQGNNSPLHF | TGTGCCAGCAGGATGTCGCAGGGGAATAATTCACCCCTCCACTTT
TRBJ1-3 | once | TRBV7-7 | NA | CASSLDGGSGNTIYF | TGTGCCAGCAGCTTAGACGGGGGGTCTGGAAACACCATATATTTT
TRBJ1-4 | NA | TRBV18 | TRBD1 | CASSSTGTANEKLFF | TGTGCCAGCTCAAGCACTGGGACAGCTAATGAAAAACTGTTTTTT
TRBJ1-6 | once | TRBV6-5 | NA | CASSSPTVYSPLHF | TGTGCCAGCAGTTCTCCGACTGTCTATTCACCCCTCCACTTT
TRBJ2-7 | NA | TRBV5-4 | TRBD2 | CASSLESSGRYMGYEQYF | TGTGCCAGCAGCTTGGAGAGTAGCGGGAGGTATATGGGCTACGAGCAGTACTTC
TRBJ2-1 | NA | TRBV9 | NA | CASSSQLGLSNEQFF | TGTGCCAGCAGCTCTCAACTGGGACTCAGCAATGAGCAGTTCTTC
TRBJ1-1 | NA | TRBV5-4 | TRBD1 | CASTDRDTEAFF | TGTGCCAGCACCGACAGGGACACTGAAGCTTTCTTT
TRBJ2-7 | NA | TRBV29-1 | TRBD1 | CSVEGTGSKYF | TGCAGCGTTGAAGGGACAGGGAGTAAGTACTTC
TRBJ2-2 | few | TRBV19 | TRBD2 | CASRRTSGIPGELFF | TGTGCCAGTAGGCGGACTAGCGGGATCCCTGGGGAGCTGTTTTTT
TRBJ2-1 | NA | TRBV5-1 | NA | CASSLAEVADNEQFF | TGCGCCAGCAGCTTGGCCGAGGTAGCGGACAATGAGCAGTTCTTC
TRBJ1-1 | NA | TRBV5-1 | TRBD1 | CASIPGTANTEAFF | TGCGCCAGCATCCCCGGGACAGCGAACACTGAAGCTTTCTTT
TRBJ1-1 | NA | TRBV28 | TRBD1 | CASRVRTGAEAFF | TGTGCCAGCAGGGTCCGGACAGGGGCTGAAGCTTTCTTT
TRBJ2-3 | NA | TRBV27 | TRBD2 | CASSKELAGFVTDTQYF | TGTGCCAGCAGTAAAGAGTTAGCGGGATTCGTTACAGATACGCAGTATTTT
TRBJ1-1 | NA | TRBV11-1 | NA | CASSLHNTEAFF | TGTGCCAGCAGCTTACATAACACTGAAGCTTTCTTT